The entry below gives a single T cell receptor beta chain sequence along with its context. Its antigen is unknown. Target depth was 1 in 200,000 to 1 in 1 million T cells, about 10x per clonotype. Only in-frame clones appear in the TCRdb table, and some are missing; sequencing was by immunoSEQ multiplex PCR. Of 35,000 to 40,000 clones listed, around 70% are singletons. The sample belongs to a study of cytotoxic CD8 clonotypes in ibrutinib-treated CLL. Looking at the study overall: With a range of 6 to 36, the median treatment time before response samples were taken was roughly 12 months.

PBMCs were cryopreserved, and approximately 2 micrograms of genomic DNA from them went into TCR beta libraries. The germline V gene encodes CDR1 MDHEN and CDR2 SYDVKM. The CDR3 covers 16 residues. J was trimmed by 0 bases and V by 6 bases; bases with no gene match: 3. Findings and limits, study-wide: Before falling back toward baseline at progression, clonality had risen at the time of ibrutinib response.

V is TRBV28 and J is TRBJ2-6; 9 bases match TRBD1. The TCR was taken from a human donor with chronic lymphocytic leukemia. The input for sequencing was PBMCs, taken at disease progression, from a patient treated with ibrutinib. Written as DNA, the CDR3 is TGTGCCAGCAGACAGGGGGCCTTCTCTGGGGCCAACGTCCTGACTTTC. Translation: CASRQGAFSGANVLTF.